This TCR beta chain was obtained from a study of siplizumab effects on memory and regulatory T cells. Study results and limitations: Alloreactive sequences from unstimulated CD4+ memory cells fell significantly with siplizumab.

The CDR3 is 13 residues long. The germline gives CDR1 MNHEY, CDR2 SMNVEV (reference sequence). Trimming shortened V by 6 bases and J by 5 bases, and 13 bases separated the two germline ends. The sample holds a few counts of this clone. Its antigen is unknown. Produced via immunoSEQ multiplex PCR; TCRdb's table is partial and in-frame only. Of around 100,000 clones in the sample, 75% to 95% were seen once. The sequence was collected from a human donor in good health. This chain connects TRBV27 to TRBJ2-5, with D maybe TRBD2 (5 bases). Source material: CD4+ T cells sorted from blood. The CDR3 sequence: CASRLAGRETQYF. The CDR3 nucleotides are TGTGCCAGCAGACTTGCGGGCCGGGAGACCCAGTACTTC.